This TCR beta chain stems from a study of blood T cell repertoires in COVID-19. TCRdb's copy holds only in-frame clones and misses some; the assay was immunoSEQ multiplex PCR. The sample shows roughly 300,000 clones, just over 85% of them seen only once. CDR1 LGHDT and CDR2 YNNKEL come from the germline V gene (reference sequence). The V gene lost 9 bases and the J gene lost 6 bases, with 15 bases spanning the gap. The CDR3 totals 13 residues. This clonotype was obtained from a middle-aged woman with acute COVID-19. The chain joins TRBV3-1 (or the pseudogene TRBV3-2) to TRBJ2-4; D perhaps matches TRBD1 (6 bases). The sequenced sample consisted of PBMCs or T cells enriched from blood (not recorded which). The CDR3 bases are TGTGCCAGTCGACAGGCCCCCGGAAACATTCAGTACTTC. It codes for CASRQAPGNIQYF.